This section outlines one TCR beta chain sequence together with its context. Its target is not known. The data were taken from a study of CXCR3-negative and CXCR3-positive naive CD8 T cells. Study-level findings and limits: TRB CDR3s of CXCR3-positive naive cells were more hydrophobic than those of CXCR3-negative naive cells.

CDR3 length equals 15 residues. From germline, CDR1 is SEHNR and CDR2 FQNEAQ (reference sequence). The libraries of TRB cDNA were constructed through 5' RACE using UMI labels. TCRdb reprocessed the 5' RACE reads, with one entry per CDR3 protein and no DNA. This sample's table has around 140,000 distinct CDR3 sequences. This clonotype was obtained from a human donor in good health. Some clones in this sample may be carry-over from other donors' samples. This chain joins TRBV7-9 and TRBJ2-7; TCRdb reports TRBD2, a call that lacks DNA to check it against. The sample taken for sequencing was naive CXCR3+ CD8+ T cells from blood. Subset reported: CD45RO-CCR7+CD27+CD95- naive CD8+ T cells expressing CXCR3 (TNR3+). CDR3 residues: CASSYPGLNSYEQYF.